This TCR beta chain stems from a study of T cell repertoires in cytomegalovirus infection. Points from the study as a whole: Individuals carrying CMV plus the relevant HLA were identified by cumulative frequency of public TCR beta families.

This clonotype turned up a few times. Its antigen is unidentified. TCRdb passed the reads through MiXCR, listing each CDR3 protein once. The sample has around 740,000 distinct CDR3 sequences, approximately 40% seen once. V shed 7 bases, J shed 0 bases, and the junction held 6 bases outside the gene matches. Germline lookup yields CDR1 SEHNR and CDR2 FQNEAQ (reference sequence). The CDR3 length is 15 residues. The chain joins TRBV7-9 to TRBJ1-1, with TRBD1 identical over 9 bases. The receptor's source is a human donor in good health (CMV status not recorded). Some clones in this sample may be carry-over from other donors' samples. Sequencing used PBMCs. CDR3 residues: CASTVGTGMNTEAFF. DNA of the CDR3: TGTGCCAGCACCGTTGGGACAGGGATGAACACTGAAGCTTTCTTT.